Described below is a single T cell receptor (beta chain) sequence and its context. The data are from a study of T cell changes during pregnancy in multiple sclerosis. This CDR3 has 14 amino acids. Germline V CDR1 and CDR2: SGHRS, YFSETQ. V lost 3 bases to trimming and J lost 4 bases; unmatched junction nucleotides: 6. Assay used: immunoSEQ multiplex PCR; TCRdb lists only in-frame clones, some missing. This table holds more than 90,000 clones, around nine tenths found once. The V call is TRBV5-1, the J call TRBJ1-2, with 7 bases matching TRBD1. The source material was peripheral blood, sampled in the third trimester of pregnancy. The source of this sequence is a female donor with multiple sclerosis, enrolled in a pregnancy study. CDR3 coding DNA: TGCGCCAGCAGCTATGGGACAGCCTCCTATGGCTACACCTTC. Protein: CASSYGTASYGYTF.